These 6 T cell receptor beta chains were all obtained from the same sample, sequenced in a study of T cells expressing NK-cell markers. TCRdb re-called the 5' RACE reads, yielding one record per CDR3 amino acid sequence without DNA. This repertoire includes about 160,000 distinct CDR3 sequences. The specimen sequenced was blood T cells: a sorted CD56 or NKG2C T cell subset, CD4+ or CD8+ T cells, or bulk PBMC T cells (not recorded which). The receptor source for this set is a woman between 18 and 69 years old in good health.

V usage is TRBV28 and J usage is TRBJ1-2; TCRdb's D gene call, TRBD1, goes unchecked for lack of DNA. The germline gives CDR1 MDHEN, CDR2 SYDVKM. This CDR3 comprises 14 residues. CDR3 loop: CASSYTGQLDGYTF.

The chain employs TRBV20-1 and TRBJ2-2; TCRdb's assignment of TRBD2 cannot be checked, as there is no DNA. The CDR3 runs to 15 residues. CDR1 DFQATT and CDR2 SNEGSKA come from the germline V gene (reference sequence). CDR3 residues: CSATLPLAGAGELFF.

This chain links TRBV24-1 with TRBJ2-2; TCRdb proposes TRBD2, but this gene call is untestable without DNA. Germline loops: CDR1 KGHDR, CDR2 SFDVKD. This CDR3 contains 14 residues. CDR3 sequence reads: CATLAGANTGELFF.

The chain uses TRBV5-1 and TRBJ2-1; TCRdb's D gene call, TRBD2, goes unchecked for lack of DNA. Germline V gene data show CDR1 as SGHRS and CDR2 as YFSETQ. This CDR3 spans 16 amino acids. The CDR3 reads CASSYGVTSGRNEQFF.

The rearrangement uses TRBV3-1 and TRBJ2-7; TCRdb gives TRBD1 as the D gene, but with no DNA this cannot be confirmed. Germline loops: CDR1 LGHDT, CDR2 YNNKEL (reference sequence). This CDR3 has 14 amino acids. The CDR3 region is CASSLGHTSYEQYF.

This CDR3 reads CASGGSGNIQYF. V is TRBV28 and J is TRBJ2-4; with no DNA, the TCRdb D assignment of TRBD2 cannot be verified. Germline V gene lookup returns CDR1 MDHEN and CDR2 SYDVKM. The CDR3 consists of 12 residues.